The clone carrying this TCR beta chain was found once. The CDR3 has 16 amino acids. In germline, CDR1 is SGHVS, CDR2 FQNEAQ. V dropped 7 bases and J dropped 2 bases, with 20 bases sitting between them. The source of the sample is a study of CD8+ T cells in alopecia areata. Isolated RNA was reverse transcribed into cDNA used as the sequencing template. Repertoires were generated with immunoSEQ multiplex PCR, while TCRdb's copy carries only in-frame clones and drops some. This sample yields around 210,000 clones, of which just over 55% are seen a single time; 4.5% to 6% belongs to the top ten. This receptor was identified in a human donor in good health. The chain employs TRBV7-8 and TRBJ2-5, with D possibly called TRBD1 or TRBD2 (5 bases each). What was sequenced was CD8+ T cells sorted from blood. CDR3 nucleotides: TGTGCCAGCAACCCGGGGCTAACCACACCTCAAGAGACCCAGTACTTC. This encodes CASNPGLTTPQETQYF.